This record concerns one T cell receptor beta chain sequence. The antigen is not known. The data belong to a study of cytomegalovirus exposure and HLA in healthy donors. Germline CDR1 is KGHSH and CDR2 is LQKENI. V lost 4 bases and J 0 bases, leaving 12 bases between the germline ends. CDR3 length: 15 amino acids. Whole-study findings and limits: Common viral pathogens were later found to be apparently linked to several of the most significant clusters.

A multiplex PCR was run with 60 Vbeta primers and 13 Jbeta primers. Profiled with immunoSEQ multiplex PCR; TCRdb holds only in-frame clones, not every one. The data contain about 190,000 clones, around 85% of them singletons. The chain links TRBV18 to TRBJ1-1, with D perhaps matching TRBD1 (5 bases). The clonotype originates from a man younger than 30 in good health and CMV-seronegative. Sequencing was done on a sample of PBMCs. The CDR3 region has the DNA TGTGCCAGCTCACTCCGCGGGGGACTGAACACTGAAGCTTTCTTT. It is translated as CASSLRGGLNTEAFF.